The clone carrying this T cell receptor beta chain occurred a few times. Each CDR3 protein is one row after TCRdb ran MiXCR on the 5' RACE reads. The sample holds tens of thousands of distinct CDR3 sequences, around 11% seen once. Germline V CDR1 and CDR2: SGHVS, FNYEAQ. The CDR3 loop spans 14 amino acids. Trimming pared 1 base from V and 8 bases from J, leaving 11 bases between. The sample comes from a study of early T cells in non-severe SARS-CoV-2 infection. Study background: Bulk RNA isolated from unsorted whole blood underwent sequencing; chains were not paired.

Sequences were derived from whole blood, sampled at baseline. The clonotype comes from an adult who was a healthcare worker with PCR-confirmed SARS-CoV-2 infection or an uninfected control (not recorded which). The genes are TRBV7-6 and TRBJ2-2; D uncertain. This CDR3 reads CASSLDPTRGELFF. CDR3 sequence (DNA): TGTGCCAGCAGCTTAGACCCGACGAGGGGGGAGCTGTTTTTT.